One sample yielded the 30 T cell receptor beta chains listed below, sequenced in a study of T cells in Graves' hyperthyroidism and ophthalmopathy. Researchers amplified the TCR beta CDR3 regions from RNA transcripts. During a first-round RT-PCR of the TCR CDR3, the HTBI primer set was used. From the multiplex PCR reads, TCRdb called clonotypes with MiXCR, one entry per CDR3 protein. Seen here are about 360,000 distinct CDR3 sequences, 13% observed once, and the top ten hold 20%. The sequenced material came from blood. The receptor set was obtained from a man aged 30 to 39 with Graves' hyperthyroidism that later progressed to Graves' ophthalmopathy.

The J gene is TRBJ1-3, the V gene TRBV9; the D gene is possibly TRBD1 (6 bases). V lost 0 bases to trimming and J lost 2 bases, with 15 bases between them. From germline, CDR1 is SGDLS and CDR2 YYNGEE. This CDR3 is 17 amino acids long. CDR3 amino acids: CASSVGAEQGTGNTIYF. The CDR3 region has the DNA TGTGCCAGCAGCGTAGGAGCAGAACAGGGTACTGGAAACACCATATATTTT. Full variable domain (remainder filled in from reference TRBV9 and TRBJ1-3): DSGVTQTPKHLITATGQRVTLRCSPRSGDLSVYWYQQSLDQGLQFLIQYYNGEERAKGNILERFSAQQFPDLHSELNLSSLELGDSALYFCASSVGAEQGTGNTIYFGEGSWLTVV.

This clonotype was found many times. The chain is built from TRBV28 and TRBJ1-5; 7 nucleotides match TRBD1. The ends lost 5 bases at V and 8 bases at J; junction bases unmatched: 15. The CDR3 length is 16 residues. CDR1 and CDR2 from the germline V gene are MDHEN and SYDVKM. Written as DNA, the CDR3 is TGTGCCAGCAGTAACCTCACCCCGACAGGGTTAGAGCCCCAGCATTTT. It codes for CASSNLTPTGLEPQHF.

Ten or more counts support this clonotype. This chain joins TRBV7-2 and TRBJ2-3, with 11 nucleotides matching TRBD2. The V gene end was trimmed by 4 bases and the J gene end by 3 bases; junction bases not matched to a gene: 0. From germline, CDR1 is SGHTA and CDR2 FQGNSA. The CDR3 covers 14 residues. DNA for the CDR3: TGTGCCAGCAGCTGGACTAGCGGGACAGATACGCAGTATTTT. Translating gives CASSWTSGTDTQYF.

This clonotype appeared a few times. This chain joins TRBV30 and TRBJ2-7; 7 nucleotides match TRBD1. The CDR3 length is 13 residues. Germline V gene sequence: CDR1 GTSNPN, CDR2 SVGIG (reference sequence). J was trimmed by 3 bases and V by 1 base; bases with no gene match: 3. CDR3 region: CAWSAGQSYEQYF. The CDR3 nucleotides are TGTGCCTGGAGTGCGGGACAGAGCTACGAGCAGTACTTC.

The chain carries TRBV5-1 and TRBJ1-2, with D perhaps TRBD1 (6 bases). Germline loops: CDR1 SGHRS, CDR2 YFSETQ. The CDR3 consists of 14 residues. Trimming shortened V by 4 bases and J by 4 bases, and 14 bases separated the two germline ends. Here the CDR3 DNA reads TGCGCCAGCAGCACGACAGGCGACCTCTATGGCTACACCTTC. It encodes CASSTTGDLYGYTF.

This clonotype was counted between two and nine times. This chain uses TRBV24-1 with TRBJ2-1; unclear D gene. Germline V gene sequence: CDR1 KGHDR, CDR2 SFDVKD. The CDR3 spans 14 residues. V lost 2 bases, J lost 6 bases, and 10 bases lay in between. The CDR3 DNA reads TGTGCCACCAGTGATTCGGGCGCTCCCAATGAGCAGTTCTTC. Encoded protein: CATSDSGAPNEQFF.

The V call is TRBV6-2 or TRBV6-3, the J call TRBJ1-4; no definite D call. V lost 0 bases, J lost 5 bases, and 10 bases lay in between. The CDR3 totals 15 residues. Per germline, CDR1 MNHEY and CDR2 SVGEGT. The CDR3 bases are TGTGCCAGCAGTTACTCGCCTGCTCTCAATGAAAAACTGTTTTTT. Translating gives CASSYSPALNEKLFF.

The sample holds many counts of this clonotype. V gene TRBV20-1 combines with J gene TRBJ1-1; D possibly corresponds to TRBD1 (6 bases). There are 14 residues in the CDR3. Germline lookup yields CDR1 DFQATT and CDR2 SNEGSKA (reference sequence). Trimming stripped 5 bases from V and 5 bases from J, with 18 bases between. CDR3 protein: CSAPLDAGDTEAFF. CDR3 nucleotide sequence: TGCAGTGCTCCATTGGACGCAGGGGATACTGAAGCTTTCTTT.

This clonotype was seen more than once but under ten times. CDR3 bases: TGCAGTGCAGGGGATAGGGGGCTAGCGGGGGGTTACAATGAGCAGTTCTTC. It yields the protein CSAGDRGLAGGYNEQFF. This rearrangement joins TRBV20-1 to TRBJ2-1; 11 positions match TRBD2. CDR1 DFQATT and CDR2 SNEGSKA come from the germline V gene (reference sequence). J was trimmed by 4 bases and V by 6 bases; bases with no gene match: 14. The CDR3 has 17 residues.

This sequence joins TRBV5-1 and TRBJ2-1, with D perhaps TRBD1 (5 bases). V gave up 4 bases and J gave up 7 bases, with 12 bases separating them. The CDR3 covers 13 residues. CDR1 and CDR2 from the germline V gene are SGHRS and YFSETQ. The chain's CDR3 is CASSPDTRNEQFF. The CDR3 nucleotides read TGCGCCAGCAGCCCGGACACCAGAAATGAGCAGTTCTTC.

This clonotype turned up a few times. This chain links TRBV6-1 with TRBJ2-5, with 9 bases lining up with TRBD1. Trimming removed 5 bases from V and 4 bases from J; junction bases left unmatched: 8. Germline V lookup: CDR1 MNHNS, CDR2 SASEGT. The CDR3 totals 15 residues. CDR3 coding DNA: TGTGCCAGCAGTACGACACAGGGGGCGGGAGAGACCCAGTACTTC. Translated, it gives CASSTTQGAGETQYF.

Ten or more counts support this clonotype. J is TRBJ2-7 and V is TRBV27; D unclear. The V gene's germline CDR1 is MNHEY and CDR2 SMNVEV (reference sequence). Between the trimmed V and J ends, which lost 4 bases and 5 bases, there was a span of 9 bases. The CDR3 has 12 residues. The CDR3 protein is CASSSLSHEQYF. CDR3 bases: TGTGCCAGCAGTTCCCTCAGTCACGAGCAGTACTTC.

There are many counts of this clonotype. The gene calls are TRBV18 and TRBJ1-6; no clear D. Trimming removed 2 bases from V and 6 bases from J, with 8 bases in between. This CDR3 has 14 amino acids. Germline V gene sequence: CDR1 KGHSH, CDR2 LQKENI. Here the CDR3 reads CASSPVTANSPLHF. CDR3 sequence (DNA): TGTGCCAGCTCACCAGTAACGGCTAATTCACCCCTCCACTTT.

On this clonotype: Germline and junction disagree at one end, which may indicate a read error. As DNA, the CDR3 is TGTGCCTGCAGTCCTGGAAACACCATATATTTT. Protein: CACSPGNTIYF. The gene calls are TRBV9 and TRBJ1-3; D gene ambiguous. There are 11 residues in the CDR3. Germline CDR1 SGDLS, CDR2 YYNGEE.

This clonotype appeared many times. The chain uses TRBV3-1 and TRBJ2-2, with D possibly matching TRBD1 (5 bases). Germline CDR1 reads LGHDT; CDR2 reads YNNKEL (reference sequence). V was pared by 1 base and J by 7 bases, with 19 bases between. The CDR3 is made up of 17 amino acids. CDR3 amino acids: CASSQAAWGQDGGELFF. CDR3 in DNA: TGTGCCAGCAGCCAAGCCGCATGGGGCCAAGATGGCGGGGAGCTGTTTTTT.

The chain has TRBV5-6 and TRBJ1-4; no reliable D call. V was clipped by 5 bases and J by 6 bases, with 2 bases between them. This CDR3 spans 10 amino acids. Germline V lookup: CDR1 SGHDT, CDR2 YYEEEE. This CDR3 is CASRHEKLFF. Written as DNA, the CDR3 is TGTGCCAGCAGGCATGAAAAACTGTTTTTT.

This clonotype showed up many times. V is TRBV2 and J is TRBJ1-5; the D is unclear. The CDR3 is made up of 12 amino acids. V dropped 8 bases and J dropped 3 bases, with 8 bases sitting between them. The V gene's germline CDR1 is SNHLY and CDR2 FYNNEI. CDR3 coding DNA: TGTGCCAGCGGCAAGGACAATCAGCCCCAGCATTTT. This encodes CASGKDNQPQHF.

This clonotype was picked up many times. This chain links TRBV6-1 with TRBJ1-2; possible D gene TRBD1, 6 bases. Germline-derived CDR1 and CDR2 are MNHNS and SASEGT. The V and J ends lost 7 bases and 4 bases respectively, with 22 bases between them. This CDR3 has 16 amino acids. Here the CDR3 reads CASIAAGAGPSYGYTF. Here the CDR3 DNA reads TGTGCCAGCATCGCCGCGGGGGCAGGGCCCTCCTATGGCTACACCTTC.

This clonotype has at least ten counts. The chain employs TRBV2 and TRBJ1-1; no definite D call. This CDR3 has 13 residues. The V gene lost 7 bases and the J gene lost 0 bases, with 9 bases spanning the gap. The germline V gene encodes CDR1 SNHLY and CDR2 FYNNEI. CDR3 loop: CASTLGMNTEAFF. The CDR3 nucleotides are TGTGCCAGCACTCTCGGTATGAACACTGAAGCTTTCTTT. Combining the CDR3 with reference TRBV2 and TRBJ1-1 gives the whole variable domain EPEVTQTPSHQVTQMGQEVILRCVPISNHLYFYWYRQILGQKVEFLVSFYNNEISEKSEIFDDQFSVERPDGSNFTLKIRSTKLEDSAMYFCASTLGMNTEAFFGQGTRLTVV.

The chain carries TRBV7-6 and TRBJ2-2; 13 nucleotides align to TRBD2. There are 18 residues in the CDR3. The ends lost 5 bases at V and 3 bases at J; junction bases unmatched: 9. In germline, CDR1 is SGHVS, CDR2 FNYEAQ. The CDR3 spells CASSPQRLAGGYTGELFF. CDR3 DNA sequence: TGTGCCAGCAGCCCCCAGAGACTAGCGGGGGGTTACACCGGGGAGCTGTTTTTT. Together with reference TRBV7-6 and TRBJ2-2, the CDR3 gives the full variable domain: GAGVSQSPRYKVTKRGQDVALRCDPISGHVSLYWYRQALGQGPEFLTYFNYEAQQDKSGLPNDRFSAERPEGSISTLTIQRTEQRDSAMYRCASSPQRLAGGYTGELFFGEGSRLTVL.

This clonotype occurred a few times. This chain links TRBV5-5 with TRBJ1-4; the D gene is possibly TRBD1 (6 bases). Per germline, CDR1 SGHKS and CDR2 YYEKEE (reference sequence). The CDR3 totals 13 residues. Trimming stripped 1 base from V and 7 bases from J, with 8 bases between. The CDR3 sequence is CASSLIRGEKLFF. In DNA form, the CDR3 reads TGTGCCAGCAGCTTGATCAGGGGTGAAAAACTGTTTTTT.

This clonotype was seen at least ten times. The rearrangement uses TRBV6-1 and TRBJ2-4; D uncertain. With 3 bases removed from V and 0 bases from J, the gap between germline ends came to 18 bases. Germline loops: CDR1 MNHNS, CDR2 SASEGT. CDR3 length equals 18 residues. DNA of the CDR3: TGTGCCAGCAGTGATATCCAGCCGAGCCTCCTAGCCAAAAACATTCAGTACTTC. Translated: CASSDIQPSLLAKNIQYF.

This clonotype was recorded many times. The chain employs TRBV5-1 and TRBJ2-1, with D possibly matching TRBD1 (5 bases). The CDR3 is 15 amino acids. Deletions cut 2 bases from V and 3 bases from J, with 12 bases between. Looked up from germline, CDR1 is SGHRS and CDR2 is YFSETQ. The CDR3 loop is CASSFTPDSYNEQFF. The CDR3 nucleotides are TGCGCCAGCAGCTTCACCCCTGACAGCTACAATGAGCAGTTCTTC. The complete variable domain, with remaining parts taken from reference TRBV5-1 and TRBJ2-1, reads KAGVTQTPRYLIKTRGQQVTLSCSPISGHRSVSWYQQTPGQGLQFLFEYFSETQRNKGNFPGRFSGRQFSNSRSEMNVSTLELGDSALYLCASSFTPDSYNEQFFGPGTRLTVL.

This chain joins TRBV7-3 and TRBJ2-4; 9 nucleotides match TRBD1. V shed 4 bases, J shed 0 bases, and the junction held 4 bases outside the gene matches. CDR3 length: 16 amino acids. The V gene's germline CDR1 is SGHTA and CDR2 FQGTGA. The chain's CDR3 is CASSSTGGLAKNIQYF. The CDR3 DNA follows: TGTGCCAGCAGCTCGACAGGGGGGCTAGCCAAAAACATTCAGTACTTC.

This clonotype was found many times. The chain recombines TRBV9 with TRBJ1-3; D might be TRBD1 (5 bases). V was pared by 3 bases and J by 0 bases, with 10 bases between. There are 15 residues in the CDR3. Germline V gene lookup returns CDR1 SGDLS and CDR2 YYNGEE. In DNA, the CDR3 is TGTGCCAGCAGCGCGACAGCTAGCTCTGGAAACACCATATATTTT. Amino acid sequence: CASSATASSGNTIYF.

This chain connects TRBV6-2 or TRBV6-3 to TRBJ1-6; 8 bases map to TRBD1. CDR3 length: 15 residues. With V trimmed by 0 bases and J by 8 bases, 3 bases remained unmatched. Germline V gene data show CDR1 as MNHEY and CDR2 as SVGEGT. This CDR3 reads CASSYSNRGDSPLHF. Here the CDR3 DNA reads TGTGCCAGCAGTTACTCAAACAGGGGGGATTCACCCCTCCACTTT.

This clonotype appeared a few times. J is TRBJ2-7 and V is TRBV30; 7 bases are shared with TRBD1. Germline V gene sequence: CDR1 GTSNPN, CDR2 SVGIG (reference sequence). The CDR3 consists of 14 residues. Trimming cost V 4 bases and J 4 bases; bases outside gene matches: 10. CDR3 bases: TGTGCCTGGAAAAAAGACAGGGTGGGGTACGAGCAGTACTTC. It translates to CAWKKDRVGYEQYF.

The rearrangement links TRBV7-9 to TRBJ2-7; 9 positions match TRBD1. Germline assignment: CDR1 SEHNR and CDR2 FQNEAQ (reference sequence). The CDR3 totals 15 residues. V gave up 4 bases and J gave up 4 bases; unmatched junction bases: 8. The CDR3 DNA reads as TGTGCCAGCAGCTCCCGGGACAGGGATATGTACGAGCAGTACTTC. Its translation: CASSSRDRDMYEQYF.

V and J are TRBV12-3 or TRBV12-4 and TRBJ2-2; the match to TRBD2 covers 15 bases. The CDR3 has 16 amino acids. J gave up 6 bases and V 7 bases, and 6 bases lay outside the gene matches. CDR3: CASTRTSGGAPGELFF. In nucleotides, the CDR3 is TGTGCCAGCACCCGGACTAGCGGGGGGGCCCCCGGGGAGCTGTTTTTT.

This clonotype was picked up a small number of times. The chain's CDR3 is CASSMDTYGYTF. The CDR3 nucleotides are TGTGCCAGCAGCATGGACACCTATGGCTACACCTTC. The chain employs TRBV3-1 and TRBJ1-2; TRBD1 is a possible D gene (5 bases). The germline V and J ends were trimmed by 5 bases and 4 bases, with 8 bases remaining between them. The CDR3 spans 12 residues. Germline loops: CDR1 LGHDT, CDR2 YNNKEL (reference sequence).